This T cell receptor (beta chain) was sequenced in a study of control samples from healthy donors and cancer patients (dated by TCRdb to about 2020). The library was produced with the immunoSEQ multiplex PCR assay. Drawn from immuneACCESS, this table holds only the in-frame rearrangements with V and J called that TCRdb kept. Clones are partly lost; checked studies trace under half to an unresolved V gene and leave the rest unexplained. The sample yields tens of thousands of clones; around 93% were counted once. Clones ranked in the top ten supply more than 20% of the sample. This clone has only a few counts. Its target antigen remains unknown. Qualities for individual bases were not recorded, and no much larger clone is one base off. From a lookup of the germline V gene, CDR1 and CDR2 are MRHNA and SNTAGT. V loses 2 bases at its end and J loses 8 bases; junction bases beyond the gene matches: 9. From the cysteine through the phenylalanine, the CDR3 covers 16 amino acids. Only the CDR3 DNA is retained, 48 bases long and in frame from the first base.

This sequence uses TRBV6-4 and TRBJ2-1; 10 junctional bases match TRBD2. This sequence was found in a woman in her thirties or forties with head and neck cancer. The source material was PBMCs. CDR3 region: CASSDGRSGGADEQFF. The DNA is as follows: TGTGCCAGCAGTGACGGACGAAGCGGGGGGGCAGATGAGCAGTTCTTC.